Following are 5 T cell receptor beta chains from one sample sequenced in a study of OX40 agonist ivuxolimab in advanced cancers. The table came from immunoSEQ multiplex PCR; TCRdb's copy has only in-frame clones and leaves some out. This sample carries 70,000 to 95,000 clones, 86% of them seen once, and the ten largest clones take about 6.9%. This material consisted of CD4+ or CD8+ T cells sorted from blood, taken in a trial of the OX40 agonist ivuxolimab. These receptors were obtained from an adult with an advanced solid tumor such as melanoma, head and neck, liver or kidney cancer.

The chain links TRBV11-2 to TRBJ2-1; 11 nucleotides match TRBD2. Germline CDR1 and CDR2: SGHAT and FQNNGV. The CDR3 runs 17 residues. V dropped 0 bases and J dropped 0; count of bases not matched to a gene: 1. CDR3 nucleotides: TGTGCCAGCAGCTTAGAACTAGCGGGGGTCTCCTACAATGAGCAGTTCTTC. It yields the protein CASSLELAGVSYNEQFF.

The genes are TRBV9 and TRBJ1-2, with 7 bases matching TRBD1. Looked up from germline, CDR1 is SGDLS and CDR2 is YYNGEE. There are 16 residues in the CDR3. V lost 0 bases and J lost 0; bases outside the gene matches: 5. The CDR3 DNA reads TGTGCCAGCAGCGTAGGTGGGACAGCCGCTAACTATGGCTACACCTTC. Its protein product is CASSVGGTAANYGYTF.

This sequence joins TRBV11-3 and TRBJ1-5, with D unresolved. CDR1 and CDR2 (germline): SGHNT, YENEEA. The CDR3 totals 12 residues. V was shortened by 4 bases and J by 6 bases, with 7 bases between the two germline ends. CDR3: CASSSNGQPQHF. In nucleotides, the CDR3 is TGTGCCAGCAGCTCGAACGGTCAGCCCCAGCATTTT.

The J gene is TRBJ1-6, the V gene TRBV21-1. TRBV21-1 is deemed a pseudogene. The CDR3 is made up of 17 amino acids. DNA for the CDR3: TGTGCCAGCAGCAAAGTGGGTAGGAGAGACCATAATTCACCCCTCCACTTT. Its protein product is CASSKVGRRDHNSPLHF.

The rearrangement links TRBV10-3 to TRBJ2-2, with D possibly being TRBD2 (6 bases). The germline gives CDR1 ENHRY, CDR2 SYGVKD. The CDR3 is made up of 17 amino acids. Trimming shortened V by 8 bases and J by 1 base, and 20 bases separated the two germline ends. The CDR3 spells CAIGSRGLALNTGELFF. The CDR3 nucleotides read TGTGCCATCGGTTCCCGGGGCCTAGCGCTGAACACCGGGGAGCTGTTTTTT.